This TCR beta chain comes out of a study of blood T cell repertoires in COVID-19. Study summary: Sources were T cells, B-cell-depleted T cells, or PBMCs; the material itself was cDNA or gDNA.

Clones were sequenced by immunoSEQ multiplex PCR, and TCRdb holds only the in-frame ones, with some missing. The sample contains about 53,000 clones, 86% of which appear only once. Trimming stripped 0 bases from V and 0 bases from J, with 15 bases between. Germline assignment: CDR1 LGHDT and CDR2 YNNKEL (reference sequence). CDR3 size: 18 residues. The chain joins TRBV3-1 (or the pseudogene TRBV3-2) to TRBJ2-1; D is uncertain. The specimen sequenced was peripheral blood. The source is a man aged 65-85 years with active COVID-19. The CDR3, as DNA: TGTGCCAGCAGCCAAGAGATATACTCCATGAGCTCCTACAATGAGCAGTTCTTC. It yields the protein CASSQEIYSMSSYNEQFF.